The rows below give T cell receptor beta chains drawn from one sample of a study of blood T cell repertoires in COVID-19. Produced via immunoSEQ multiplex PCR; TCRdb's table is partial and in-frame only. The sample holds roughly 230,000 clones, about 90% seen once. Material for sequencing was peripheral blood. The receptors were gathered from a woman aged 55-70 years with COVID-19, enrolled during active disease. The CDR3 runs from the conserved cysteine through the conserved F or W. For some rows the clone size is stated as once, few or many, or as a class when expanded; others skip it.

abundance	v_gene	j_gene	CDR3aa
.	TRBV5-1	TRBJ1-3	CASSSRTGQGQNTIYF
once	TRBV6-5	TRBJ1-4	CASSYSTGIREKLFF
.	TRBV21-1	TRBJ2-1	CASSNSGGCWNEQFF
.	TRBV2	TRBJ1-5	CASRGGGRNQPQHF
.	TRBV7-2	TRBJ1-1	CASSLGGGTGTEAFF
few	TRBV4-1	TRBJ1-1	CASSQVRAGGGTEAFF
once	TRBV6-1	TRBJ1-6	CASSEIWGQGRGSPLHF
.	TRBV6-2/TRBV6-3	TRBJ2-1	CASSYDGEQFF
.	TRBV19	TRBJ1-4	CASSNPGRGEEKLFF
.	TRBV10-3	TRBJ1-2	CAIGARDTSNYGYTF
few	TRBV3-1/TRBV3-2	TRBJ1-6	CASTSSPGQGSPLHF
.	TRBV29-1	TRBJ1-4	CSVAQDIANEKLFF
.	TRBV2	TRBJ1-4	CASSEEGAGNEKLFF
.	TRBV20-1	TRBJ1-6	CSASTIRTDNNSPLHF
few	TRBV6-5	TRBJ1-2	CASREAGGWNYGYTF
.	TRBV6-2/TRBV6-3	TRBJ2-7	CASSLAASYEQYF
once	TRBV7-9	TRBJ2-3	CASSFPGTSADTQYF
.	TRBV9	TRBJ1-1	CASSGGRGTEAFF
once	TRBV6-4	TRBJ2-3	CASSESLTSGGSTDTQYF
.	TRBV14	TRBJ1-1	CASSQGGVPGSEAFF
.	TRBV6-5	TRBJ1-5	CASTYAQGAQPQHF
.	TRBV15	TRBJ2-7	CATSSTPGKKYEQYF
.	TRBV5-4	TRBJ2-1	CASSKPGLAGRAYNEQFF
.	TRBV24-1	TRBJ2-3	CATSESGGGTQYF
.	TRBV5-5	TRBJ1-1	CASSIWQGVNTEAFF
.	TRBV3-1/TRBV3-2	TRBJ1-2	CASSQVADYGYTF
once	TRBV6-6	TRBJ2-1	CASSYSPDRVKEQFF
once	TRBV5-4	TRBJ1-6	CASTLPPSGRLISPLHF
.	TRBV7-2	TRBJ1-5	CASSLGTAPGQPQHF
.	TRBV27	TRBJ1-1	CASSLVVGANTEAFF
.	TRBV9	TRBJ1-2	CASSEGTGSDYGYTF
.	TRBV6-4	TRBJ2-1	CASSDYSGGRNEQFF
.	TRBV10-3	TRBJ1-2	CAISGQLGSYGYTF
.	TRBV19	TRBJ2-6	CASRDSPSGANVLTF
.	TRBV6-2/TRBV6-3	TRBJ2-2	CASSAPGLAGSFGNTGELFF
.	TRBV2	TRBJ1-5	CASSEGRANQPQHF
.	TRBV2	TRBJ2-7	CASSESGVGRYEQYF
.	TRBV7-2	TRBJ2-3	CASSLSVAAGEDTQYF
.	TRBV6-5	TRBJ1-2	CASSTREQNYGYTF
.	TRBV27	TRBJ1-6	CASSLTRQGAPPLHF
.	TRBV5-1	TRBJ2-5	CASSPTSGGSETQYF
.	TRBV29-1	TRBJ1-2	CSVRVQGSLGYTF
.	TRBV4-2	TRBJ2-1	CASSPTSGGYNEQFF
.	TRBV19	TRBJ1-5	CASSARSLGSNQPQHF
.	TRBV30	TRBJ1-5	CAWREAGGGRPQHF
.	TRBV15	TRBJ1-1	CATSRALGTGGNTEAFF
once	TRBV30	TRBJ1-6	CAWITQGSTSPLHF
.	TRBV19	TRBJ1-3	CASSPQTGSGNTIYF
.	TRBV6-2/TRBV6-3	TRBJ2-5	CASSSSGTQETQYF
few	TRBV11-2	TRBJ1-1	CASRRQQYTEAFF
.	TRBV25-1	TRBJ2-1	CASSGHYNEQFF
.	TRBV19	TRBJ1-3	CASSTTGIMGNTIYF
.	TRBV19	TRBJ1-5	CASSIRPGAAVGPQHF
.	TRBV23-1	TRBJ2-7	CASSQSWGWTGARSYEQYF